Below are 10 T cell receptor beta chains sequenced from a single sample in a study of early T cells in non-severe SARS-CoV-2 infection (dated by TCRdb to about 2021). Library construction relied on 5' RACE. The sequencer was a NextSeq 500. In TCRdb, the public reads were trimmed at Q25 with fastp and aligned with MiXCR, with productive beta chains retained. Every distinct CDR3 protein forms one entry, paired with its most common genes and DNA. The sample profile shows about 77,000 distinct CDR3 sequences; approximately 9.1% of them were found once. The ten largest clones capture 4.8% of the sample. The sequencing sample was made of whole blood. The receptors originated from an adult who was a healthcare worker with PCR-confirmed SARS-CoV-2 infection or an uninfected control (not recorded which).

There are a few counts of this clonotype. The chain has TRBV7-9 and TRBJ2-3; no clear D gene. Germline CDR1 is SEHNR and CDR2 is FQNEAQ (reference sequence). CDR3 length: 14 residues. V dropped 0 bases and J dropped 4 bases, with 8 bases sitting between them. CDR3 in amino acids: CASSLAPNSDTQYF. DNA of the CDR3: TGTGCCAGCAGCTTAGCACCTAACTCAGATACGCAGTATTTT.

The V call is TRBV6-1, the J call TRBJ2-5; 11 nucleotides align to TRBD2. The junction had 1 base not matched to a gene; V was cut back by 6 bases and J by 4 bases. Looked up from germline, CDR1 is MNHNS and CDR2 is SASEGT. This CDR3 is 13 amino acids long. The CDR3 spells CASRGLAGETQYF. CDR3 sequence (DNA): TGTGCCAGCAGAGGACTAGCGGGAGAGACCCAGTACTTC.

The J gene is TRBJ2-1, the V gene TRBV2; 7 bases are a match to TRBD2. The CDR3 loop spans 16 amino acids. CDR1 is SNHLY and CDR2 is FYNNEI in the germline V gene. After removal of 5 bases from V and 0 bases from J, the junction contained 7 bases not matched to a gene. This chain's CDR3 is CASSPPTSLSYNEQFF. Here the CDR3 DNA reads TGTGCCAGCAGTCCCCCGACTAGCCTCTCCTACAATGAGCAGTTCTTC.

At least ten counts were recorded for this clonotype. The chain has TRBV20-1 and TRBJ2-1; D is perhaps TRBD2 (6 bases). Trimming left V 0 bases short and J 1 base short, with 10 bases between. This CDR3 comprises 15 residues. The germline CDR1 and CDR2 sequences are DFQATT and SNEGSKA (reference sequence). The CDR3 is CSARDPGLSYNEQFF. Written as DNA, the CDR3 is TGCAGTGCTAGAGATCCGGGACTTTCCTACAATGAGCAGTTCTTC.

The CDR3 spells CASSQGELAGTYEQYF. The CDR3 DNA reads as TGTGCCAGCAGCCAAGGTGAGCTAGCGGGAACCTACGAGCAGTACTTC. The rearrangement joins TRBV4-2 to TRBJ2-7; 9 nucleotides align to TRBD2. V gave up 1 base and J gave up 2 bases; unmatched junction bases: 6. Germline assignment: CDR1 LGHNA and CDR2 YNFKEQ. CDR3 length equals 16 residues.

The sample holds many counts of this clonotype. One end of the junction varies from germline; a read error may be responsible. V is TRBV6-2 or TRBV6-3 and J is TRBJ1-5; 8 nucleotides match TRBD1. The CDR3 is made up of 11 amino acids. The germline V gene encodes CDR1 MNHEY and CDR2 SVGEGT. DNA for the CDR3: TGTGCCAGCAGTTCCGGACAGGGCGTATATTTT. It codes for CASSSGQGVYF.

This chain joins TRBV5-4 and TRBJ1-2, with D unclear. V gave up 0 bases and J gave up 2 bases, with 8 bases separating them. Per the germline V gene, CDR1 is SGHNT and CDR2 is YYREEE (reference sequence). The CDR3 extends over 14 amino acids. CDR3 coding DNA: TGTGCCAGCAGCTTGGTTGCCGCCAACTATGGCTACACCTTC. It encodes CASSLVAANYGYTF.

This clonotype turned up a few times. The chain couples TRBV28 to TRBJ2-4; 9 nucleotides agree with TRBD2. The CDR3 is made up of 17 amino acids. V trimming: 6 bases; J trimming: 4 bases; junction bases outside the gene matches: 13. CDR1 and CDR2 from the germline V gene are MDHEN and SYDVKM. For the CDR3, the DNA is TGTGCCAGCAGCCCCGAGGCGGGAGGGCCCAGGAAAAACATTCAGTACTTC. This sequence encodes CASSPEAGGPRKNIQYF.

This rearrangement joins TRBV27 to TRBJ2-7, with 7 bases matching TRBD1. This CDR3 contains 14 residues. V lost 4 bases, J lost 4 bases, and 7 bases stayed unmatched. The germline V gene has CDR1 MNHEY and CDR2 SMNVEV (reference sequence). Written as DNA, the CDR3 is TGTGCCAGCAGTTCCCTGGACAGGTGGTACGAGCAGTACTTC. Amino acids: CASSSLDRWYEQYF.

This clonotype occurred many times. This chain links TRBV5-6 with TRBJ2-3; a weak D match, TRBD1 (5 bases). CDR3 length: 16 residues. Trimming pared 2 bases from V and 0 bases from J, leaving 13 bases between. Germline CDR1 reads SGHDT; CDR2 reads YYEEEE. The CDR3 DNA follows: TGTGCCAGCAGCTTAGCAGGGATGTCTAGCACAGATACGCAGTATTTT. Protein: CASSLAGMSSTDTQYF. The full variable domain, completed using reference TRBV5-6 and TRBJ2-3, is DAGVTQSPTHLIKTRGQQVTLRCSPKSGHDTVSWYQQALGQGPQFIFQYYEEEERQRGNFPDRFSGHQFPNYSSELNVNALLLGDSALYLCASSLAGMSSTDTQYFGPGTRLTVL.